The present entry profiles one TCR beta chain with its context. Its matching antigen is unknown. The record originates from a study of CXCR3-negative and CXCR3-positive naive CD8 T cells. Germline lookup yields CDR1 DFQATT and CDR2 SNEGSKA (reference sequence). CDR3 length equals 15 residues. Findings and limits, study-wide: Both naive subsets carried similar amounts of surface CD5, so TCR strength was inferred from TRB CDR3 properties. Similar TRBV-TRBJ gene usage was seen in naive CXCR3-negative and CXCR3-positive cells, but not in memory cells. Much lower diversity was found in memory CD8+ cells, while both naive subsets had comparably high diversity. TRB CDR3s of CXCR3-positive naive cells were more hydrophobic than those of CXCR3-negative naive cells. Partly lower CXCR3 expression followed cryopreservation, and most assays relied on fresh PBMCs.

UMI labels and 5' RACE were used to prepare the TRB cDNA libraries. TCRdb re-called the 5' RACE reads and catalogs CDR3 proteins one per entry, DNA excluded. In total, the table holds 110,000 or so distinct CDR3 sequences. The receptor's source is a human donor in good health. Some clones in this sample may be carry-over from other donors' samples. The chain has TRBV20-1 and TRBJ2-5. The specimen was naive CXCR3+ CD8+ T cells from blood. Noted subset: CD45RO-CCR7+CD27+CD95- naive CD8+ T cells expressing CXCR3 (TNR3+). The CDR3: CSARDMEGYQETQYF.